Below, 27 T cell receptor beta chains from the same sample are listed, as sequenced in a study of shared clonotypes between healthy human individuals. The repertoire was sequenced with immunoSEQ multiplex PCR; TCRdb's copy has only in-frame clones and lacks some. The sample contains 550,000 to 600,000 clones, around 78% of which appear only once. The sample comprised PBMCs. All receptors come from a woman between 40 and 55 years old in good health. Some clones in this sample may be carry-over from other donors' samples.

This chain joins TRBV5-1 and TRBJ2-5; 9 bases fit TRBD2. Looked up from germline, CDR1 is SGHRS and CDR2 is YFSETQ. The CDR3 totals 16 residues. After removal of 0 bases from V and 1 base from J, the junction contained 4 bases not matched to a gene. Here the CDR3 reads CASSLVAGGPQETQYF. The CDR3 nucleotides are TGCGCCAGCAGCTTGGTGGCGGGAGGGCCCCAAGAGACCCAGTACTTC.

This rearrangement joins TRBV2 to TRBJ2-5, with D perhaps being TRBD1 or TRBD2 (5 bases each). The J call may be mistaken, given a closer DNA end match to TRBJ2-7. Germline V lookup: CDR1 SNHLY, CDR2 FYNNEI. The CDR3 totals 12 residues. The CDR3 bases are TGTGCCAGCAGGGGCCGGGGCCCCGAGCAGTACTTC. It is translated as CASRGRGPEQYF.

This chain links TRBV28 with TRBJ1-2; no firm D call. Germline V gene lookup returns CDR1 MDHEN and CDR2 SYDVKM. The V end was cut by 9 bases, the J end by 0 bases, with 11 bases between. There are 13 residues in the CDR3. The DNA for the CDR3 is TGTGCCAGTTCTATTCCGGCTAACTATGGCTACACCTTC. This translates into CASSIPANYGYTF.

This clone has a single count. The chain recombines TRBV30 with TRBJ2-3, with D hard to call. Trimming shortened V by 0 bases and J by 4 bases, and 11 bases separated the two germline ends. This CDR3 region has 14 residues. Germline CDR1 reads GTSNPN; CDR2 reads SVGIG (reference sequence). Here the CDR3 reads CAWSVSRVADTQYF. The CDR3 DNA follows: TGTGCCTGGAGTGTATCCCGCGTAGCAGATACGCAGTATTTT.

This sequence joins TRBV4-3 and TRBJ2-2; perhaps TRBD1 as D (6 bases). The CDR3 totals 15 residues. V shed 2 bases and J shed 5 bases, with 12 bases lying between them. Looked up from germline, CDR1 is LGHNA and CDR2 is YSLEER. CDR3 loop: CASSQQGRWTGELFF. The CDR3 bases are TGCGCCAGCAGCCAACAGGGGAGATGGACCGGGGAGCTGTTTTTT.

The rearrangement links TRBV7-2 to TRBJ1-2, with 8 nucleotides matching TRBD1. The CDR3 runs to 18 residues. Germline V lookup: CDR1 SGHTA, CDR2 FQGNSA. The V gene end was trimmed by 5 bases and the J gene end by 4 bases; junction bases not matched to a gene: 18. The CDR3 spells CASSLDGTGAGSGYGYTF. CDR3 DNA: TGTGCCAGCAGCCTCGACGGGACAGGCGCTGGTTCCGGCTATGGCTACACCTTC.

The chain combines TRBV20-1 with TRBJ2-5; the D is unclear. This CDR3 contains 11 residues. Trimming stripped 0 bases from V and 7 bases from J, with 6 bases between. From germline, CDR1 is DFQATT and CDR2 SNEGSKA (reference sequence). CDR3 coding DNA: TGCAGTGCTAGAGATTTGATGACCCAGTACTTC. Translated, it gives CSARDLMTQYF.

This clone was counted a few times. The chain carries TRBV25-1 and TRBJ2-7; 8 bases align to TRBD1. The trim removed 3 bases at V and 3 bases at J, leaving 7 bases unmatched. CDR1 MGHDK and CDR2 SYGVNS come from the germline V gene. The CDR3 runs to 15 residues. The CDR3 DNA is TGTGCCAGCAGTGATGCGGACAGGGACGACTACGAGCAGTACTTC. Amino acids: CASSDADRDDYEQYF.

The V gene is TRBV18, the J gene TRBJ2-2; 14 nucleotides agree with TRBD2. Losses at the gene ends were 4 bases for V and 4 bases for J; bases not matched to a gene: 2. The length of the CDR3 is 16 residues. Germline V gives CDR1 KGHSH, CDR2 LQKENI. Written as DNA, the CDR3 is TGTGCCAGCTCACTAGGGACTAGCGGGAGCACCGGGGAGCTGTTTTTT. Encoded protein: CASSLGTSGSTGELFF. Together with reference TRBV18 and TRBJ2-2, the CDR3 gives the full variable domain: NAGVMQNPRHLVRRRGQEARLRCSPMKGHSHVYWYRQLPEEGLKFMVYLQKENIIDESGMPKERFSAEFPKEGPSILRIQQVVRGDSAAYFCASSLGTSGSTGELFFGEGSRLTVL.

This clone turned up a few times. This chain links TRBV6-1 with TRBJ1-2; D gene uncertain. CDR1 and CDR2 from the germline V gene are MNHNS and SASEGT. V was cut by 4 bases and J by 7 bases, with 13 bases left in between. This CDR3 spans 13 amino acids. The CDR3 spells CASSVEGRSGYTF. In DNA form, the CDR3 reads TGTGCCAGCAGTGTAGAGGGTAGAAGTGGCTACACCTTC.

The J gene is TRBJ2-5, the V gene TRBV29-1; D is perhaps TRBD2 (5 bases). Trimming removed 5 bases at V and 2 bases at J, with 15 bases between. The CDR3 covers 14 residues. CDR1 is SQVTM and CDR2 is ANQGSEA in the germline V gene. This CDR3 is CSVYFGTGQETQYF. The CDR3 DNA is TGCAGCGTTTACTTTGGTACGGGACAAGAGACCCAGTACTTC.

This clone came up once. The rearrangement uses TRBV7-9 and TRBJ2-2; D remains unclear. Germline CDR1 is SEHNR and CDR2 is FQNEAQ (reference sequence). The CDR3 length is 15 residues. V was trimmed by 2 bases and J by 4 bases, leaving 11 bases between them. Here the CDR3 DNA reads TGTGCCAGCAGCTTATCCCGAGATGGCACCGGGGAGCTGTTTTTT. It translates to CASSLSRDGTGELFF.

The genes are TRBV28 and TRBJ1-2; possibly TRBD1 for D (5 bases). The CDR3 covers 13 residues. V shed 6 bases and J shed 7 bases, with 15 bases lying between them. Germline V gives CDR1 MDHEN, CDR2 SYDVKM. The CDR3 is CASRASGDSGYTF. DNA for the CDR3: TGTGCCAGCAGAGCTTCCGGGGACTCTGGCTACACCTTC.

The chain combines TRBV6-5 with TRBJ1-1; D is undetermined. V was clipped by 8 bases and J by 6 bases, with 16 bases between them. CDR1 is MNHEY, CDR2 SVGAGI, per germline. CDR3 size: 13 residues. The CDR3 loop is CASRSLAVPEAFF. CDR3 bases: TGTGCCAGCCGATCCTTAGCTGTCCCTGAAGCTTTCTTT.

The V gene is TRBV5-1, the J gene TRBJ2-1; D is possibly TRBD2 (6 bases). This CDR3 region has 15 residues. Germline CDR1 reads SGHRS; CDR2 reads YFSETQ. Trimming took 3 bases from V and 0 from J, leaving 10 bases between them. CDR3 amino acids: CASSSGRSSYNEQFF. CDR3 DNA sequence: TGCGCCAGCAGCTCCGGGAGAAGCTCCTACAATGAGCAGTTCTTC.

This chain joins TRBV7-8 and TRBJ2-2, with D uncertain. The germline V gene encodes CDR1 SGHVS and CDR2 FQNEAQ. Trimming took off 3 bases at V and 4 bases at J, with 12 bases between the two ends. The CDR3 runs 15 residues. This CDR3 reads CASSFNGLGTGELFF. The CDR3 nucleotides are TGTGCCAGCAGCTTCAATGGTTTAGGCACCGGGGAGCTGTTTTTT.

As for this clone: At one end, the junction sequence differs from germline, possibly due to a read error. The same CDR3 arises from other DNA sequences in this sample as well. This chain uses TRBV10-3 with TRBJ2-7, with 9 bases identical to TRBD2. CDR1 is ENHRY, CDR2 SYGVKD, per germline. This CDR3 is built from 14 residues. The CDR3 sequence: CAISESSGGYEQYF. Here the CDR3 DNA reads TGTGCCATCAGTGAGTCTAGCGGGGGCTACGAACAGTACTTC.

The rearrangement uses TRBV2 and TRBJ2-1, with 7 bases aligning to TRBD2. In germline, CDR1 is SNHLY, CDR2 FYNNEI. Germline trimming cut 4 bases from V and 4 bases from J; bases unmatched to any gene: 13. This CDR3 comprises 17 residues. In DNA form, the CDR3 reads TGTGCCAGCAGTGGTCTGGGGGACTATACCATTTACAATGAGCAGTTCTTC. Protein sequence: CASSGLGDYTIYNEQFF.

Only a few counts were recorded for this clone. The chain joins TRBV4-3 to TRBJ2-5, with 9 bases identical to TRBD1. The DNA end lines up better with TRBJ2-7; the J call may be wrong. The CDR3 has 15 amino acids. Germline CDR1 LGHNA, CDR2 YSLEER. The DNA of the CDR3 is TGCGCCAGCAGCCAAACTAGGGACAGGGCCCACGAGCAGTACTTC. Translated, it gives CASSQTRDRAHEQYF.

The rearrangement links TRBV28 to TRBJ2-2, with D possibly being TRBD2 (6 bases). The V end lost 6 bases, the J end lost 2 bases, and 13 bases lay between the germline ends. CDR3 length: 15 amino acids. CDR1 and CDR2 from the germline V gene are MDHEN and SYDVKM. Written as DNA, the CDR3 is TGTGCCAGCAGACCAAGGGGACTTAACACCGGGGAGCTGTTTTTT. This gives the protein CASRPRGLNTGELFF. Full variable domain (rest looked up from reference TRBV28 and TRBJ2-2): DVKVTQSSRYLVKRTGEKVFLECVQDMDHENMFWYRQDPGLGLRLIYFSYDVKMKEKGDIPEGYSVSREKKERFSLILESASTNQTSMYLCASRPRGLNTGELFFGEGSRLTVL.

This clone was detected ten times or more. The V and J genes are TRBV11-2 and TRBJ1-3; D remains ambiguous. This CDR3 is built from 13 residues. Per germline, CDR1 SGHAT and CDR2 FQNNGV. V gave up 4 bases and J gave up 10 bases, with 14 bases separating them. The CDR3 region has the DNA TGTGCCAGCAGCTCCACCTATTTCGGGACCATATATTTT. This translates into CASSSTYFGTIYF.

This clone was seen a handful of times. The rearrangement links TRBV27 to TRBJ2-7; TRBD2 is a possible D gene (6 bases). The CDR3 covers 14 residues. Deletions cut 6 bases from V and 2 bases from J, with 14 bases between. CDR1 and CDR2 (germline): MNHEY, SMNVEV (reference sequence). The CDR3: CASRSGLRAYEQYF. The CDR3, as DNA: TGTGCCAGCAGATCGGGACTTAGGGCCTACGAGCAGTACTTC.

CDR3 DNA: TGTGCCAGCAGTGGTTGGGCCGGGGGACAACCCTCGGGCTATGGCTACACCTTC. This encodes CASSGWAGGQPSGYGYTF. The chain employs TRBV28 and TRBJ1-2; D possibly corresponds to TRBD1 (6 bases). Trimming pared 5 bases from V and 4 bases from J, leaving 26 bases between. Germline V gene lookup returns CDR1 MDHEN and CDR2 SYDVKM. The CDR3 has 18 amino acids.

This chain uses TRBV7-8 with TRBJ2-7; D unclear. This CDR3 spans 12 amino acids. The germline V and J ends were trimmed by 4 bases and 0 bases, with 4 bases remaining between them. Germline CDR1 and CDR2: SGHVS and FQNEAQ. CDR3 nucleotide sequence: TGTGCCAGCAGCTGGGACTCCTACGAGCAGTACTTC. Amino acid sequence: CASSWDSYEQYF.

DNA for the CDR3: TGTGCCAGCAGCCAATCGGGGACTCCCAACGAGCAGTACTTC. It is translated as CASSQSGTPNEQYF. The V gene is TRBV16, the J gene TRBJ2-7, with D perhaps matching TRBD2 (6 bases). V shed 0 bases and J shed 5 bases, with 11 bases lying between them. Germline V gene data show CDR1 as KGHSY and CDR2 as FQNENV. The CDR3 has 14 amino acids.

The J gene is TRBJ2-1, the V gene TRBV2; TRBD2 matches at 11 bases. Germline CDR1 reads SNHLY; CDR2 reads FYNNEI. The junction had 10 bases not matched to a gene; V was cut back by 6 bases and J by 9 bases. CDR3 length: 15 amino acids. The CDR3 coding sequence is TGTGCCAGCAGAACATCCGGGACTAGCGGTAGTGAGCAGTTCTTC. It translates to CASRTSGTSGSEQFF.

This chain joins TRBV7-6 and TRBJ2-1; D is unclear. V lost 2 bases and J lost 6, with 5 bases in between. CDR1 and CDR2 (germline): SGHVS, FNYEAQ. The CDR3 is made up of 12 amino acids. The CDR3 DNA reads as TGTGCCAGCAGCTTATTTAGCAATGAGCAGTTCTTC. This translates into CASSLFSNEQFF.